The clone carrying this TCR beta chain occurred a few times. The antigen remains undetermined. Trimming removed 7 bases at V and 2 bases at J, with 13 bases between. The CDR3 is 14 amino acids. The germline V gene has CDR1 SGDLS and CDR2 YYNGEE. The data were obtained in a study of identical twins. A universal primer binding site was introduced by template switching. The final cDNA contained unique molecular identifiers. TCRdb reprocessed the 5' RACE reads via MiXCR and lists one record per CDR3 protein. Of some 1,600,000 distinct CDR3 sequences in the sample, about 32% were seen once. General study findings and limits: Modeled out-of-frame TCR alpha sharing in monozygotic twins fell below observed levels. Memory repertoires lacked the insertion deficit that abundant cord blood beta clonotypes showed.

Input material: cord blood. The gene calls are TRBV9 and TRBJ2-1, with D perhaps TRBD2 (5 bases). The sequence was collected from a newborn girl in good health. The CDR3 loop is CASGSDLAYNEQFF. The CDR3 region has the DNA TGTGCCAGCGGGAGCGACTTAGCCTACAATGAGCAGTTCTTC.